These 3 T cell receptor beta chains share one sample of origin, sequenced in a study of blood T cell repertoires in COVID-19. Profiled with immunoSEQ multiplex PCR; TCRdb holds only in-frame clones, not every one. The profile shows around 95,000 clones, 90% of them singletons. The specimen sequenced was peripheral blood. The receptors here all came from a man aged 50-60 years with acute or convalescent COVID-19.

This chain links TRBV7-6 with TRBJ2-7, with D perhaps TRBD1 (6 bases). V was clipped by 5 bases and J by 2 bases, with 10 bases between them. The CDR3 contains 13 residues. In germline, CDR1 is SGHVS, CDR2 FNYEAQ. Here the CDR3 DNA reads TGTGCCAGCAGCCTGGACAGACCCTACGAGCAGTACTTC. Its protein product is CASSLDRPYEQYF.

This rearrangement joins TRBV24-1 to TRBJ2-1; 10 bases match TRBD2. The CDR3 loop spans 14 amino acids. After removal of 5 bases from V and 4 bases from J, the junction contained 1 base not matched to a gene. The germline CDR1 and CDR2 sequences are KGHDR and SFDVKD. As DNA, the CDR3 is TGTGCCACCAGTGCTAGCGGGGGATACAATGAGCAGTTCTTC. This encodes CATSASGGYNEQFF.

This chain joins TRBV5-4 and TRBJ2-5; the match to TRBD2 covers 16 bases. The CDR3 is made up of 20 amino acids. Losses at the gene ends were 4 bases for V and 5 bases for J; bases not matched to a gene: 17. Germline loops: CDR1 SGHNT, CDR2 YYREEE (reference sequence). CDR3 in amino acids: CASSTPGQPGLAGGPETQYF. The DNA for the CDR3 is TGTGCCAGCAGCACCCCGGGACAGCCGGGACTAGCGGGAGGGCCGGAGACCCAGTACTTC. The full variable domain, rest sourced from reference TRBV5-4 and TRBJ2-5, is ETGVTQSPTHLIKTRGQQVTLRCSSQSGHNTVSWYQQALGQGPQFIFQYYREEENGRGNFPPRFSGLQFPNYSSELNVNALELDDSALYLCASSTPGQPGLAGGPETQYFGPGTRLLVL.